Each of the 19 T cell receptor beta chains below was sequenced from the same sample in a study of CD8 T cells in Susac syndrome. Random hexamers were used to reverse transcribe roughly 0.45 to 1 ug of RNA. TCRdb reprocessed the immunoSEQ multiplex PCR reads with MiXCR, giving one entry per CDR3 protein. Altogether approximately 150,000 distinct CDR3 sequences are present, approximately 79% being singletons, with the ten largest covering roughly 0.5%. The sequenced sample consisted of CD8+ T cells from PBMCs. Receptor source: a human donor with multiple sclerosis.

J is TRBJ1-2 and V is TRBV15; D might be TRBD1 (6 bases). The CDR3 sequence is 18 residues long. V lost 0 bases, J lost 2 bases, and 19 bases lay in between. Germline CDR1 LNHNV, CDR2 YYDKDF (reference sequence). The CDR3 DNA reads as TGTGCCACCAGCAGAGATCTCTTCAACCCACAGGGCAACTATGGCTACACCTTC. It specifies CATSRDLFNPQGNYGYTF.

V usage is TRBV6-5 and J usage is TRBJ2-2; D perhaps matches TRBD1 (5 bases). Trimming stripped 0 bases from V and 1 base from J, with 6 bases between. Germline-derived CDR1 and CDR2 are MNHEY and SVGAGI. CDR3 size: 15 residues. The CDR3 is CASSYSTGNTGELFF. The CDR3 DNA reads as TGTGCCAGCAGTTACTCAACAGGGAACACCGGGGAGCTGTTTTTT.

This clonotype was seen only a few times. The rearrangement joins TRBV11-2 to TRBJ2-1; TRBD2 agrees at 7 bases. The ends lost 5 bases at V and 0 bases at J; junction bases unmatched: 7. This CDR3 comprises 16 residues. Germline V lookup: CDR1 SGHAT, CDR2 FQNNGV. For the CDR3, the DNA is TGTGCCAGCAGCATTCTCTCTAGCGGCTCCTACAATGAGCAGTTCTTC. The encoded protein is CASSILSSGSYNEQFF.

The rearrangement uses TRBV25-1 and TRBJ1-1, with unresolved D. This CDR3 spans 14 amino acids. The V end lost 3 bases, the J end lost 2 bases, and 10 bases lay between the germline ends. Germline lookup yields CDR1 MGHDK and CDR2 SYGVNS. The CDR3 coding sequence is TGTGCCAGCAGTGATGTGGGCTTCAACACTGAAGCTTTCTTT. This encodes CASSDVGFNTEAFF.

This chain uses TRBV5-1 with TRBJ2-2, with a tentative D call TRBD2 (5 bases). The CDR3 covers 14 residues. The V end lost 2 bases, the J end lost 3 bases, and 8 bases lay between the germline ends. Germline CDR1 and CDR2: SGHRS and YFSETQ. For the CDR3, the DNA is TGCGCCAGCAGCTTCCCGGACTACACCGGGGAGCTGTTTTTT. Translating it yields CASSFPDYTGELFF.

This chain links TRBV20-1 with TRBJ1-4, with unresolved D. The CDR3 is made up of 16 amino acids. From germline, CDR1 is DFQATT and CDR2 SNEGSKA (reference sequence). Trimming stripped 0 bases from V and 0 bases from J, with 11 bases between. CDR3 DNA: TGCAGTGCTAGAGATTCCCCCCATGCAACTAATGAAAAACTGTTTTTT. Its protein is CSARDSPHATNEKLFF.

The chain employs TRBV4-1 and TRBJ2-7; D is undetermined. The length of the CDR3 is 12 residues. The germline CDR1 and CDR2 sequences are MGHRA and YSYEKL. Trimming took off 1 base at V and 6 bases at J, with 7 bases between the two ends. As DNA, the CDR3 is TGCGCCAGCAGCCAAGTAAGAGGCGAGCAGTACTTC. Translating it yields CASSQVRGEQYF.

The chain uses TRBV28 and TRBJ1-4, with D tentatively TRBD1 (5 bases). The CDR3 length is 14 residues. Germline lookup yields CDR1 MDHEN and CDR2 SYDVKM. Deletions cut 3 bases from V and 5 bases from J, with 10 bases between. DNA for the CDR3: TGTGCCAGCAGTTTCCGGGGGGGAAATGAAAAACTGTTTTTT. As protein: CASSFRGGNEKLFF.

This sequence joins TRBV13 and TRBJ1-1, with D uncertain. Germline CDR1 reads PRHDT; CDR2 reads FYEKMQ (reference sequence). This CDR3 is 14 amino acids long. The V end lost 0 bases, the J end lost 4 bases, and 9 bases lay between the germline ends. The CDR3 sequence: CASSLGAAATEAFF. The CDR3 region has the DNA TGTGCCAGCAGCTTAGGAGCTGCGGCCACTGAAGCTTTCTTT. The whole variable domain, remainder taken from reference TRBV13 and TRBJ1-1, is AAGVIQSPRHLIKEKRETATLKCYPIPRHDTVYWYQQGPGQDPQFLISFYEKMQSDKGSIPDRFSAQQFSDYHSELNMSSLELGDSALYFCASSLGAAATEAFFGQGTRLTVV.

V gene TRBV27 combines with J gene TRBJ2-1; possible D gene TRBD2, 5 bases. Per the germline V gene, CDR1 is MNHEY and CDR2 is SMNVEV (reference sequence). Trimming removed 5 bases from V and 6 bases from J, with 5 bases in between. This CDR3 has 11 amino acids. The CDR3 sequence is CASSEGNEQFF. The DNA for the CDR3 is TGTGCCAGCAGTGAGGGCAATGAGCAGTTCTTC.

This chain connects TRBV28 to TRBJ2-1, with 8 nucleotides matching TRBD2. Per germline, CDR1 MDHEN and CDR2 SYDVKM. Germline trimming cut 4 bases from V and 7 bases from J; bases unmatched to any gene: 15. CDR3 length: 17 amino acids. Written as DNA, the CDR3 is TGTGCCAGCAGTTCGCGTCGAGCGGGAGAGGGGATGAATGAGCAGTTCTTC. As protein: CASSSRRAGEGMNEQFF.

The chain joins TRBV27 to TRBJ2-1; D remains unclear. This CDR3 spans 14 amino acids. The germline V gene encodes CDR1 MNHEY and CDR2 SMNVEV (reference sequence). With 3 bases removed from V and 4 bases from J, the gap between germline ends came to 10 bases. The CDR3 here is CASSFLESYNEQFF. The CDR3 bases are TGTGCCAGCAGTTTCCTTGAGTCGTACAATGAGCAGTTCTTC.

The V gene is TRBV12-3 or TRBV12-4, the J gene TRBJ2-2; TRBD1 might be the D (6 bases). The CDR3 has 17 residues. V lost 6 bases and J lost 6, with 23 bases in between. CDR3 DNA sequence: TGTGCCAGCAGGTCCCCTACTTCTTCAGGGGATCCCGGGGAGCTGTTTTTT. Its protein is CASRSPTSSGDPGELFF.

Points on this clonotype: One end of the junction fails to match germline, which may point to a read error. V is TRBV15 and J is TRBJ1-2; no clear D gene. Germline CDR1 and CDR2: LNHNV and YYDKDF (reference sequence). The CDR3 sequence is 13 residues long. The CDR3 nucleotides are TGTGCCACCAGCAGAGATTGGAATATCCCTGTAGATTTC. Its translation: CATSRDWNIPVDF.

For the CDR3, the DNA is TGTGCCAGTAGTATAGGGGGACGGAGTAACGAAAAACTGTTTTTT. Amino acids: CASSIGGRSNEKLFF. This sequence joins TRBV19 and TRBJ1-4; maybe TRBD1 (5 bases). V lost 1 base and J lost 8, with 14 bases in between. The germline V gene encodes CDR1 LNHDA and CDR2 SQIVND (reference sequence). There are 15 residues in the CDR3.

The genes are TRBV7-9 and TRBJ1-4; D is possibly TRBD1 (6 bases). Germline loops: CDR1 SEHNR, CDR2 FQNEAQ (reference sequence). V dropped 5 bases and J dropped 7 bases, with 14 bases sitting between them. This CDR3 region has 14 residues. CDR3 protein: CASSPGVRGEKLFF. DNA for the CDR3: TGTGCCAGCAGCCCAGGGGTAAGGGGTGAAAAACTGTTTTTT.

This clonotype has just a few counts. This sequence joins TRBV6-1 and TRBJ2-7; D is possibly TRBD1 or TRBD2 (5 bases each). Trimming removed 6 bases at V and 4 bases at J, with 13 bases between. This CDR3 region has 13 residues. CDR1 is MNHNS and CDR2 is SASEGT in the germline V gene. This CDR3 is CASRGTSQYEQYF. The CDR3 region has the DNA TGTGCCAGCAGGGGGACCTCCCAGTACGAGCAGTACTTC.

The J gene is TRBJ1-1, the V gene TRBV20-1; tentatively, D is TRBD1 (5 bases). V dropped 4 bases and J dropped 5 bases, with 23 bases sitting between them. Germline CDR1 and CDR2: DFQATT and SNEGSKA (reference sequence). The CDR3 has 16 residues. The CDR3 sequence: CSAIAGPTVRGTEAFF. CDR3 nucleotides: TGCAGTGCTATCGCTGGACCGACAGTCCGTGGAACTGAAGCTTTCTTT.

V gene TRBV20-1 combines with J gene TRBJ2-7, with a tentative D call TRBD1 (6 bases). The CDR3 spans 14 residues. Deletions cut 5 bases from V and 6 bases from J, with 20 bases between. The germline gives CDR1 DFQATT, CDR2 SNEGSKA (reference sequence). The CDR3 sequence is CSALHDRWAAEQYF. In DNA form, the CDR3 reads TGCAGTGCTCTACACGACAGGTGGGCGGCCGAGCAGTACTTC.